The clone carrying this T cell receptor (beta chain) has at least ten counts. This entry belongs to a study of T cells after yellow fever vaccination. Trimming pared 6 bases from V and 5 bases from J, leaving 16 bases between. CDR3 length: 14 amino acids. Germline assignment: CDR1 MNHEY and CDR2 SVGEGT. MiXCR, applied by TCRdb to the 5' RACE reads, yields one record per CDR3 protein. The sample records hundreds of thousands of distinct CDR3 sequences, roughly 8.6% being singletons. The receptor was derived from a man younger than 30 who received the YFV17D yellow fever vaccine. The sequencing used PBMCs, collected roughly 45 days after the first yellow fever vaccination. This sequence joins TRBV6-2 or TRBV6-3 and TRBJ1-2, with D hard to call. The DNA for the CDR3 is TGTGCCAGCAGCTTACGCACCGGGGAGTATGGCTACACCTTC. Protein sequence: CASSLRTGEYGYTF.